This passage covers 19 T cell receptor beta chains from one sample sequenced in a study of blood T cell repertoires in COVID-19. Here immunoSEQ multiplex PCR was the method, and the copy in TCRdb shows in-frame clones only, minus some. This sample carries more than 110,000 clones, under 90% of them seen once, and the ten largest clones take roughly 9%. The sequenced sample was peripheral blood. The receptors were gathered from a woman aged 80 or over in a cohort sampled during active or convalescent COVID-19.

This sequence joins TRBV11-1 and TRBJ2-5; 11 bases align to TRBD2. Germline loops: CDR1 SGHAT, CDR2 FQDESV (reference sequence). V gave up 4 bases and J gave up 5 bases; unmatched junction bases: 6. The CDR3 spans 15 residues. The CDR3 nucleotides are TGTGCCAGCAGCTCTCTAGCGGGGGGCCGGGAGACCCAGTACTTC. Translated, it gives CASSSLAGGRETQYF.

This chain uses TRBV2 with TRBJ2-1; D may be TRBD1 (6 bases). The CDR3 is made up of 13 amino acids. Per the germline V gene, CDR1 is SNHLY and CDR2 is FYNNEI. V lost 4 bases and J 6 bases, leaving 10 bases between the germline ends. CDR3 loop: CASSGDIFNEQFF. CDR3 DNA sequence: TGTGCCAGCAGTGGGGACATCTTCAATGAGCAGTTCTTC.

This chain connects TRBV6-6 to TRBJ1-2; unclear D gene. This CDR3 contains 15 residues. Trimming stripped 0 bases from V and 6 bases from J, with 14 bases between. Germline CDR1 is MNHNY and CDR2 is SVGAGI (reference sequence). The chain's CDR3 is CASSYSAGQSDGYTF. The CDR3 nucleotides are TGTGCCAGCAGTTACTCGGCGGGCCAGTCGGATGGCTACACCTTC.

This chain joins TRBV5-4 and TRBJ1-1; TRBD1 agrees at 10 bases. The V and J ends lost 4 bases and 1 base, in that order; junction bases with no gene match: 4. Germline loops: CDR1 SGHNT, CDR2 YYREEE (reference sequence). The CDR3 contains 15 residues. CDR3 amino acids: CASSPGQGWNTEAFF. The CDR3, as DNA: TGTGCCAGCAGCCCGGGACAGGGGTGGAACACTGAAGCTTTCTTT.

There are a few counts of this clone. This chain links TRBV6-5 with TRBJ2-2; 9 bases match TRBD1. The J segment lost 7 bases and the V segment lost 7 bases, leaving 1 base of the junction unmatched. CDR1 and CDR2 (germline): MNHEY, SVGAGI. CDR3 length: 12 amino acids. CDR3 protein: CASTDRGGELFF. In DNA, the CDR3 is TGTGCCAGCACGGACAGGGGCGGGGAGCTGTTTTTT.

V gene TRBV28 combines with J gene TRBJ1-6; unclear D gene. Trimming removed 3 bases at V and 10 bases at J, with 13 bases between. Germline CDR1 reads MDHEN; CDR2 reads SYDVKM. CDR3 length: 14 amino acids. The CDR3 DNA reads TGTGCCAGCAGTTTTCTGAGCGGCAGGTCACCCCTCCACTTT. It yields the protein CASSFLSGRSPLHF.

V and J are TRBV6-1 and TRBJ2-7; tentative D call: TRBD2 (5 bases). This CDR3 is built from 15 residues. V dropped 0 bases and J dropped 6 bases, with 15 bases sitting between them. In germline, CDR1 is MNHNS, CDR2 SASEGT. CDR3 sequence reads: CASSEALRLAGEQYF. The CDR3 DNA is TGTGCCAGCAGTGAAGCGCTTCGGCTAGCTGGCGAGCAGTACTTC.

J is TRBJ2-3 and V is TRBV7-6; D possibly corresponds to TRBD1 (6 bases). CDR1 and CDR2 (germline): SGHVS, FNYEAQ. The CDR3 extends over 16 amino acids. The V gene lost 5 bases and the J gene lost 0 bases, with 15 bases spanning the gap. CDR3: CASSKSGQISTDTQYF. The CDR3 coding sequence is TGTGCCAGCAGCAAAAGCGGACAGATTAGCACAGATACGCAGTATTTT.

The V gene is TRBV5-1, the J gene TRBJ1-1; 8 bases map to TRBD1. The CDR3 has 14 amino acids. Germline V gene sequence: CDR1 SGHRS, CDR2 YFSETQ. Trimming took 4 bases from V and 5 from J; bases not matched to a gene: 7. The CDR3 nucleotides are TGCGCCAGCAGCCCTACGGACAGGGAGACTGAAGCTTTCTTT. The encoded protein is CASSPTDRETEAFF.

Only a few counts were recorded for this clone. The V call is TRBV5-6, the J call TRBJ1-4, with a weak D call TRBD1 (5 bases). V lost 3 bases, J lost 4 bases, and 10 bases lay in between. Germline V gene sequence: CDR1 SGHDT, CDR2 YYEEEE. This CDR3 contains 14 residues. The DNA for the CDR3 is TGTGCCAGCAGCTGGGGAGGGGATAATGAAAAACTGTTTTTT. It translates to CASSWGGDNEKLFF.

The chain uses TRBV18 and TRBJ1-5; D unclear. Germline CDR1 is KGHSH and CDR2 is LQKENI. CDR3 length: 14 amino acids. Trimming pared 2 bases from V and 4 bases from J, leaving 9 bases between. The CDR3 reads CASSPSEGNQPQHF. The CDR3 nucleotides are TGTGCCAGCTCACCATCCGAGGGAAATCAGCCCCAGCATTTT.

J is TRBJ2-5 and V is TRBV6-5; TRBD2 matches at 8 bases. Germline CDR1 reads MNHEY; CDR2 reads SVGAGI. The CDR3 runs 13 residues. Trimming took 7 bases from V and 2 from J; bases not matched to a gene: 3. CDR3 amino acids: CASTGGAQETQYF. The DNA of the CDR3 is TGTGCCAGCACGGGGGGGGCTCAAGAGACCCAGTACTTC.

The genes are TRBV5-1 and TRBJ2-3; 10 positions agree with TRBD1. Germline loops: CDR1 SGHRS, CDR2 YFSETQ. The length of the CDR3 is 15 residues. Losses at the gene ends were 1 base for V and 3 bases for J; bases not matched to a gene: 2. The CDR3 here is CASSLRTGGTDTQYF. CDR3 nucleotides: TGCGCCAGCAGCTTGCGGACAGGGGGGACAGATACGCAGTATTTT.

The chain couples TRBV2 to TRBJ2-5, with D possibly TRBD1 on 6 matching bases. CDR3 length: 13 amino acids. Germline CDR1 is SNHLY and CDR2 is FYNNEI. V was cut by 4 bases and J by 4 bases, with 10 bases left in between. DNA of the CDR3: TGTGCCAGCAGTGCAGGGGTCGCAGAGACCCAGTACTTC. Translation gives CASSAGVAETQYF.

J is TRBJ2-1 and V is TRBV5-1, with D possibly TRBD2 on 6 matching bases. The CDR3 covers 15 residues. Trimming pared 4 bases from V and 4 bases from J, leaving 15 bases between. Germline CDR1 and CDR2: SGHRS and YFSETQ. Written as DNA, the CDR3 is TGCGCCAGCAGCCCCGCCGGGAGTAGATACAATGAGCAGTTCTTC. Amino acids: CASSPAGSRYNEQFF.

Regarding this clone: In the same sample, other DNA sequences code for this CDR3. CDR3 sequence reads: CASSLSGGRETQYF. In DNA, the CDR3 is TGCGCCAGCAGCCTCTCGGGGGGTCGAGAGACCCAGTACTTC. This rearrangement joins TRBV5-1 to TRBJ2-5, with 7 positions matching TRBD2. V gave up 4 bases and J gave up 4 bases; unmatched junction bases: 7. Germline V gene lookup returns CDR1 SGHRS and CDR2 YFSETQ. The CDR3 contains 14 residues.

This chain uses TRBV10-3 with TRBJ1-1, with 10 nucleotides matching TRBD1. Germline CDR1 is ENHRY and CDR2 is SYGVKD. V shed 10 bases, J shed 13 bases, and the junction held 21 bases outside the gene matches. The CDR3 spans 15 residues. The CDR3 reads CATSPGTGALNIDFF. CDR3 sequence (DNA): TGTGCCACGTCCCCCGGGACAGGGGCTTTGAATATCGATTTCTTT.

The chain carries TRBV7-2 and TRBJ2-5, with D unclear. This CDR3 spans 14 amino acids. Germline CDR1 and CDR2: SGHTA and FQGNSA. V lost 2 bases, J lost 5 bases, and 12 bases lay in between. In DNA, the CDR3 is TGTGCCAGCAGCTTAAACTCGCCCAGGGAGACCCAGTACTTC. Translation: CASSLNSPRETQYF.

V and J are TRBV5-5 and TRBJ2-1, with D maybe TRBD2 (5 bases). CDR3 length: 15 residues. V lost 4 bases to trimming and J lost 2 bases, with 13 bases between them. Germline values: CDR1 SGHKS, CDR2 YYEKEE (reference sequence). The CDR3 loop reads CASSLGPGAYNEQFF. In DNA form, the CDR3 reads TGTGCCAGCAGCCTTGGACCCGGGGCCTACAATGAGCAGTTCTTC.